The 7 T cell receptor beta chains below come from one sample, sequenced in a study of T cell responses to AZD1222 COVID-19 vaccine. The data were produced by immunoSEQ multiplex PCR, yet TCRdb's version contains in-frame clones alone and is incomplete. The sample contains approximately 170,000 clones, 85% to 95% of which appear only once. Sample: peripheral blood, taken on day 0 of AZD1222 vaccination. The source of these receptors is an adult in good health.

V usage is TRBV18 and J usage is TRBJ2-3; 12 bases match TRBD1. J was trimmed by 5 bases and V by 6 bases; bases with no gene match: 6. Germline V gene data show CDR1 as KGHSH and CDR2 as LQKENI. CDR3 size: 15 residues. The CDR3 loop is CASSPGQGAGDTQYF. The CDR3 DNA follows: TGTGCCAGCTCCCCGGGACAGGGGGCAGGAGATACGCAGTATTTT.

The chain is built from TRBV7-3 and TRBJ2-7, with D perhaps TRBD2 (5 bases). The CDR3 covers 17 residues. Trimming cost V 1 base and J 12 bases, with 28 bases left between them. Germline-derived CDR1 and CDR2 are SGHTA and FQGTGA. The CDR3 nucleotides are TGTGCCAGCAGCTTAAATCTTCATGAGCGGCGCAGGCTTCTCCCGTACTTC. Residues: CASSLNLHERRRLLPYF.

The chain links TRBV28 to TRBJ1-2; TRBD1 might be the D (6 bases). Trimming stripped 8 bases from V and 0 bases from J, with 7 bases between. The length of the CDR3 is 12 residues. Germline V gene data show CDR1 as MDHEN and CDR2 as SYDVKM. For the CDR3, the DNA is TGTGCCAGCGGACAGACTAACTATGGCTACACCTTC. Protein sequence: CASGQTNYGYTF.

The rearrangement joins TRBV5-1 to TRBJ2-7, with TRBD1 identical over 9 bases. The CDR3 sequence is 16 residues long. V shed 4 bases and J 3 bases; nucleotides not matched to a gene: 11. The germline V gene encodes CDR1 SGHRS and CDR2 YFSETQ. The CDR3 DNA sequence: TGCGCCAGCAGCCACCTGGGAACAGGGGGCTTCTACGAGCAGTACTTC. Encoded protein: CASSHLGTGGFYEQYF.

V and J are TRBV7-8 and TRBJ1-2; D is undetermined. The CDR3 loop spans 13 amino acids. The V and J ends lost 1 base and 6 bases respectively, with 9 bases between them. Per germline, CDR1 SGHVS and CDR2 FQNEAQ. DNA of the CDR3: TGTGCCAGCAGCTTAGGGGTCAACAATGGCTACACCTTC. It translates to CASSLGVNNGYTF.

The chain has TRBV5-5 and TRBJ1-6; D not resolved. There are 13 residues in the CDR3. Germline CDR1 and CDR2: SGHKS and YYEKEE (reference sequence). Trimming left V 0 bases short and J 9 bases short, with 7 bases between. The CDR3 is CASSLALGSPLHF. The CDR3 DNA reads TGTGCCAGCAGCTTGGCCCTCGGTTCACCCCTCCACTTT. Using reference TRBV5-5 and TRBJ1-6 for the parts outside the CDR3, the full variable domain is DAGVTQSPTHLIKTRGQQVTLRCSPISGHKSVSWYQQVLGQGPQFIFQYYEKEERGRGNFPDRFSARQFPNYSSELNVNALLLGDSALYLCASSLALGSPLHFGNGTRLTVT.

The chain combines TRBV27 with TRBJ1-1; D is perhaps TRBD1 (6 bases). The CDR3 covers 16 residues. V was clipped by 1 base and J by 6 bases, with 18 bases between them. CDR1 MNHEY and CDR2 SMNVEV come from the germline V gene (reference sequence). The CDR3 DNA follows: TGTGCCAGCAGTTTATATCGGTCGGGGGCCTTCGCTGAAGCTTTCTTT. It encodes CASSLYRSGAFAEAFF.